The 21 T cell receptor beta chains given below trace back to one sample, sequenced in a study of cytomegalovirus exposure and HLA in healthy donors. The PCR made use of 60 Vbeta and 13 Jbeta primers. The repertoire was sequenced with immunoSEQ multiplex PCR; TCRdb's copy has only in-frame clones and lacks some. The sample yields over 150,000 clones, around 85% seen once. Sequenced input: PBMCs. Every receptor here comes from a boy younger than 10 in good health and CMV-seronegative.

This rearrangement joins TRBV28 to TRBJ2-7; 7 bases are a match to TRBD1. This CDR3 comprises 14 residues. V gave up 2 bases and J gave up 2 bases; unmatched junction bases: 3. Germline V gene sequence: CDR1 MDHEN, CDR2 SYDVKM. CDR3 DNA: TGTGCCAGCAGTTTACAGGGGGTCACCTACGAGCAGTACTTC. Translation: CASSLQGVTYEQYF.

This chain links TRBV5-6 with TRBJ1-1, with D unresolved. This CDR3 region has 15 residues. With 0 bases removed from V and 0 bases from J, the gap between germline ends came to 9 bases. Germline-derived CDR1 and CDR2 are SGHDT and YYEEEE. This CDR3 is CASSLESVMNTEAFF. The CDR3 DNA reads TGTGCCAGCAGCTTGGAATCAGTCATGAACACTGAAGCTTTCTTT.

The gene calls are TRBV25-1 and TRBJ2-2, with TRBD2 matching 7 bases. Germline V CDR1 and CDR2: MGHDK, SYGVNS. V was pared by 1 base and J by 1 base, with 6 bases of the junction left unmatched. The length of the CDR3 is 17 residues. CDR3 coding DNA: TGTGCCAGCAGTGAATTTGGAGGGAGGGGGAACACCGGGGAGCTGTTTTTT. Protein: CASSEFGGRGNTGELFF.

The genes are TRBV4-2 and TRBJ2-3; TRBD1 is a possible D gene (6 bases). CDR3 length equals 14 residues. Germline CDR1 LGHNA, CDR2 YNFKEQ. Trimming took off 4 bases at V and 2 bases at J, with 10 bases between the two ends. The CDR3 DNA sequence: TGTGCCAGCAGCCCGACAGGTGCCACAGATACGCAGTATTTT. Its translation is CASSPTGATDTQYF.

This clone was counted a single time. This rearrangement joins TRBV7-9 to TRBJ1-2; 8 bases match TRBD1. The CDR3 sequence is 14 residues long. Looked up from germline, CDR1 is SEHNR and CDR2 is FQNEAQ (reference sequence). The ends lost 5 bases at V and 2 bases at J; junction bases unmatched: 4. Here the CDR3 reads CASSNRTGNYGYTF. The DNA for the CDR3 is TGTGCCAGCAGCAACAGGACAGGGAACTATGGCTACACCTTC. The whole variable domain, filled in from reference TRBV7-9 and TRBJ1-2, reads DTGVSQNPRHKITKRGQNVTFRCDPISEHNRLYWYRQTLGQGPEFLTYFQNEAQLEKSRLLSDRFSAERPKGSFSTLEIQRTEQGDSAMYLCASSNRTGNYGYTFGSGTRLTVV.

This chain links TRBV10-1 with TRBJ2-3, with TRBD2 identical over 12 bases. Germline CDR1 and CDR2: WNHNN and SYGVQD (reference sequence). The J segment lost 2 bases and the V segment lost 4 bases, leaving 10 bases of the junction unmatched. The CDR3 is 18 residues long. CDR3 in DNA: TGCGCCAGCAGTGGCAACACTGGACTAGCGGGGTTCACAGATACGCAGTATTTT. It is translated as CASSGNTGLAGFTDTQYF.

The J gene is TRBJ2-3, the V gene TRBV2; 10 bases match TRBD1. The CDR3 contains 15 residues. Germline-derived CDR1 and CDR2 are SNHLY and FYNNEI. V lost 4 bases to trimming and J lost 2 bases; unmatched junction nucleotides: 3. The CDR3 nucleotides read TGTGCCAGCAGTGCGGGACAGGGGCTCACAGATACGCAGTATTTT. This sequence encodes CASSAGQGLTDTQYF.

CDR3: CASSREQEKLFF. In DNA, the CDR3 is TGTGCCAGCAGCCGGGAACAGGAAAAACTGTTTTTT. The chain is built from TRBV7-9 and TRBJ1-4; unclear D gene. V lost 5 bases and J lost 8, with 9 bases in between. Germline CDR1 SEHNR, CDR2 FQNEAQ (reference sequence). The CDR3 is made up of 12 amino acids.

In this sample, this clone turned up a few times. In nucleotides, the CDR3 is TGTGCCAGCAGCTTACCCCCCCGAGTCAATGAGCAGTTCTTC. It codes for CASSLPPRVNEQFF. The chain couples TRBV11-2 to TRBJ2-1; the D is unclear. The CDR3 is 14 amino acids. Germline values: CDR1 SGHAT, CDR2 FQNNGV. V was cut by 2 bases and J by 6 bases, with 11 bases left in between.

The rearrangement links TRBV20-1 to TRBJ2-1; no clear D. Trimming stripped 5 bases from V and 8 bases from J, with 10 bases between. CDR3 length: 11 amino acids. CDR1 DFQATT and CDR2 SNEGSKA come from the germline V gene (reference sequence). The CDR3 sequence is CSAPPRDEQFF. The DNA of the CDR3 is TGCAGTGCTCCCCCTCGGGATGAGCAGTTCTTC.

The chain is built from TRBV4-1 and TRBJ2-2, with 11 bases aligning to TRBD2. V shed 1 base, J shed 8 bases, and the junction held 3 bases outside the gene matches. The CDR3 totals 15 residues. Germline V gives CDR1 MGHRA, CDR2 YSYEKL. DNA of the CDR3: TGCGCCAGCAGCCAAGTAGCGGGGGGGCCAGGGGAGCTGTTTTTT. It translates to CASSQVAGGPGELFF.

This clone appeared once. This chain uses TRBV29-1 with TRBJ1-2, with 8 bases matching TRBD1. Germline CDR1 is SQVTM and CDR2 is ANQGSEA. The V and J ends lost 7 bases and 3 bases, in that order; junction bases with no gene match: 1. This CDR3 has 11 residues. CDR3 loop: CSATGDYGYTF. The CDR3 region has the DNA TGCAGCGCGACAGGGGACTATGGCTACACCTTC.

The chain employs TRBV11-3 and TRBJ2-3; D uncertain. V dropped 1 base and J dropped 0 bases, with 5 bases sitting between them. CDR1 SGHNT and CDR2 YENEEA come from the germline V gene. This CDR3 region has 14 residues. The CDR3 region is CASSLGRSTDTQYF. The CDR3, as DNA: TGTGCCAGCAGCTTAGGCCGGAGCACAGATACGCAGTATTTT.

This clone came up once. The genes are TRBV7-9 and TRBJ2-1; 7 bases fit TRBD2. Trimming at V came to 5 bases and at J to 9 bases, leaving 7 bases not matched to a gene. CDR1 and CDR2 (germline): SEHNR, FQNEAQ (reference sequence). This CDR3 is built from 13 residues. CDR3 region: CASSLGGVGEQFF. In DNA form, the CDR3 reads TGTGCCAGCAGCCTGGGGGGGGTCGGTGAGCAGTTCTTC.

In this sample, this clone turned up once. As DNA, the CDR3 is TGTGCCAGCAGGAAGGGGACTAGCGGGAGCTATGAGCAGTTCTTC. Translation gives CASRKGTSGSYEQFF. The gene calls are TRBV6-6 and TRBJ2-1; 14 bases match TRBD2. CDR3 length: 15 residues. Germline V gene data show CDR1 as MNHNY and CDR2 as SVGAGI (reference sequence). Trimming at V came to 6 bases and at J to 8 bases, leaving 6 bases not matched to a gene.

The chain joins TRBV27 to TRBJ2-6, with a possible D match to TRBD2 (5 bases). This CDR3 has 19 residues. Trimming removed 4 bases from V and 0 bases from J, with 19 bases in between. The germline CDR1 and CDR2 sequences are MNHEY and SMNVEV (reference sequence). The CDR3 bases are TGTGCCAGCAGTTCATCGCTAGCAAACCCCTACTCTGGGGCCAACGTCCTGACTTTC. Protein: CASSSSLANPYSGANVLTF.

The rearrangement joins TRBV28 to TRBJ1-2; D ambiguous. There are 12 residues in the CDR3. CDR1 MDHEN and CDR2 SYDVKM come from the germline V gene. Between the trimmed V and J ends, which lost 8 bases and 4 bases, there was a span of 11 bases. The CDR3 loop is CASGLPLYGYTF. The CDR3 DNA follows: TGTGCCAGCGGCCTCCCGCTCTATGGCTACACCTTC.

The chain couples TRBV10-3 to TRBJ1-2; D unclear. CDR1 is ENHRY, CDR2 SYGVKD, per germline. CDR3 length: 14 residues. Trimming removed 3 bases from V and 2 bases from J, with 10 bases in between. The CDR3 DNA reads as TGTGCCATCAGTGATTGGCAGATCAACTATGGCTACACCTTC. Residues: CAISDWQINYGYTF.

This clone was observed once. The chain carries TRBV27 and TRBJ2-5; TRBD2 matches 16 bases. Trimming at V came to 5 bases and at J to 5 bases, leaving 11 bases not matched to a gene. CDR1 and CDR2 (germline): MNHEY, SMNVEV (reference sequence). This CDR3 comprises 18 residues. CDR3 sequence: CASSRSGLAGGPLETQYF. CDR3 sequence (DNA): TGTGCCAGCAGTCGGTCGGGACTAGCGGGGGGGCCCCTGGAGACCCAGTACTTC.

A single count supports this clone. CDR3 nucleotide sequence: TGTGCCAGCAGCCCCCTGGCAGGGCTCAATTCACCCCTCCACTTT. It codes for CASSPLAGLNSPLHF. The rearrangement uses TRBV14 and TRBJ1-6, with D possibly TRBD1 on 5 matching bases. Germline CDR1 reads SGHDN; CDR2 reads FVKESK. The CDR3 is 15 amino acids. V shed 4 bases and J shed 7 bases, with 14 bases lying between them.

The J gene is TRBJ2-5, the V gene TRBV27; 12 positions match TRBD2. Germline V CDR1 and CDR2: MNHEY, SMNVEV (reference sequence). Germline trimming cut 8 bases from V and 5 bases from J; bases unmatched to any gene: 6. CDR3 length equals 14 residues. The CDR3 coding sequence is TGTGCCAGCCGGACTAGCGGGGTCCCCGAGACCCAGTACTTC. Translated, it gives CASRTSGVPETQYF.